This TCR beta chain comes out of a study of siplizumab effects on memory and regulatory T cells. Study outcomes and limitations: Unstimulated naive T cells seemed to show more diversity than memory cells did, and they also seemed to be among the major contributors to the alloresponse. Alloreactive sequences traceable to unstimulated CD4+ memory cells declined significantly under siplizumab.

In the case of this clone: Its target is unknown.

This table comes from immunoSEQ multiplex PCR, and its TCRdb copy is limited to in-frame clones, with some not included. The table lists about 110,000 clones, roughly 94% of them singletons. Germline V gene data show CDR1 as ENHRY and CDR2 as SYGVKD. Trimming pared 5 bases from V and 1 base from J, leaving 8 bases between. CDR3 length: 14 amino acids. The receptor was isolated from a human donor in good health. The sequencing input was Tregs sorted from blood. V and J are TRBV10-3 and TRBJ2-2; a possible D gene is TRBD1 (5 bases). The CDR3: CAISRTLNTGELFF. In nucleotides, the CDR3 is TGTGCCATCAGTCGGACACTGAACACCGGGGAGCTGTTTTTT.